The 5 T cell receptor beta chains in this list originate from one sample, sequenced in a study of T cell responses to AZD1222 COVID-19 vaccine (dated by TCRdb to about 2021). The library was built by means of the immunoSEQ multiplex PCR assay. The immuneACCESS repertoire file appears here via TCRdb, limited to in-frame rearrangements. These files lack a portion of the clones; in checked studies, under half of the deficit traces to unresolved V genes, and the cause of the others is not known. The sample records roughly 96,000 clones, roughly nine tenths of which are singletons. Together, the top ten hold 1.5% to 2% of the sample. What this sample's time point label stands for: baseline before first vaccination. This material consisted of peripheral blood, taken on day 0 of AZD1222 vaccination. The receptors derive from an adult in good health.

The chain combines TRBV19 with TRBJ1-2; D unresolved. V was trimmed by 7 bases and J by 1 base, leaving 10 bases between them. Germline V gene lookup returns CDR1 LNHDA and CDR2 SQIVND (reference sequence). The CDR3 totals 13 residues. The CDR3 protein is CASNPGNNYGYTF. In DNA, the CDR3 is TGTGCCAGTAACCCGGGCAATAACTATGGCTACACCTTC.

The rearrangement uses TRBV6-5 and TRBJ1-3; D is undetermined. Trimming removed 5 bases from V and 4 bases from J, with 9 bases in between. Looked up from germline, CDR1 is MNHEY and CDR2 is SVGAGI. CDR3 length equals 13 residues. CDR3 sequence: CASSLSRGNTIYF. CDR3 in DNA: TGTGCCAGCAGTCTGTCCAGGGGAAACACCATATATTTT.

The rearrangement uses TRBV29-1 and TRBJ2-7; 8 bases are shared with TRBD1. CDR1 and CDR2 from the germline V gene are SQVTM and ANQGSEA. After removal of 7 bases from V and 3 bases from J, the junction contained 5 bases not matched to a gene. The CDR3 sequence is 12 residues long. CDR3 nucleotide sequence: TGCAGCGCAGGACAGGGAGACTACGAGCAGTACTTC. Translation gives CSAGQGDYEQYF.

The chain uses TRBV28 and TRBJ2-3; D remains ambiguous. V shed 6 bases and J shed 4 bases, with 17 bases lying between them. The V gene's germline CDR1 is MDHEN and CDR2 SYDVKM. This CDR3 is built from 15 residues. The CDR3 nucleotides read TGTGCCAGCAGCCTACCTTTACCCCCAGCAGATACGCAGTATTTT. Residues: CASSLPLPPADTQYF.

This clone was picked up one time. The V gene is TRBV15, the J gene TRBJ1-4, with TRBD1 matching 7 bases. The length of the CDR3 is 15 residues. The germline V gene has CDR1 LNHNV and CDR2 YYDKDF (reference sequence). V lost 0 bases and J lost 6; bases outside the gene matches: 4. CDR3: CATSRDAGGYEKLFF. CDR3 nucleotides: TGTGCCACCAGCAGAGATGCAGGGGGGTATGAAAAACTGTTTTTT.